This T cell receptor beta chain comes out of a study of blood T cell repertoires in COVID-19. Study-level information: COVID-19 samples collected from the United States, Italy and Spain covered acute and convalescent phases. From T cells, B-cell-depleted T cells, or PBMCs came the material, which was cDNA or gDNA.

Per the study methods: Nucleated cell counts were estimated from reference gene primer amplification. Data came from immunoSEQ multiplex PCR; TCRdb stores just in-frame clones and leaves some out. V, J and clone size derive from that table, while D and trimming were established from the DNA sequence. The sample shows around 130,000 clones, about nine tenths of them seen only once. This clone was observed a handful of times. Trimming stripped 11 bases from V and 9 bases from J, with 14 bases between. Per the germline V gene, CDR1 is MNHEY and CDR2 is SVGAGI. The CDR3 sequence is 11 residues long. The TCR originated in a middle-aged man with acute or convalescent COVID-19. The sequencing sample was made of peripheral blood. The V call is TRBV6-5, the J call TRBJ1-5; a possible D gene is TRBD1 (5 bases). DNA for the CDR3: TGTGCCTCCTCCGGGGGGTTGCCCCAGCATTTT. It is translated as CASSGGLPQHF.